The clone carrying this TCR beta chain was seen ten or more times. Its cognate antigen is unknown. The TCR beta libraries were generated through quantitative 5'-RACE incorporating molecular barcodes. TCRdb re-called the 5' RACE reads with MiXCR, one entry per CDR3 protein. The sample has approximately 140,000 distinct CDR3 sequences, approximately 9.7% seen once. This sample was taken from a study of CD8 T cells in ankylosing spondylitis. Points from the study as a whole: Seemingly distinctive of ankylosing spondylitis blood was a TCR beta motif formed by eight highly homologous variants. Certain motif variants had earlier appeared in reactive arthritis synovial fluid and blood.

V lost 5 bases to trimming and J lost 6 bases, with 16 bases between them. Germline V CDR1 and CDR2: MNHNS, SASEGT. The length of the CDR3 is 15 residues. This receptor was obtained from a male donor with ankylosing spondylitis or in good health (not recorded which). The V call is TRBV6-1, the J call TRBJ2-2; D assignment may be TRBD1 or TRBD2 (6 bases each). Sequencing input: blood, either unsorted or a sorted T cell fraction (not recorded which). In nucleotides, the CDR3 is TGTGCCAGCAGTCGGGGGCAGGGGTCAGCCGGGGAGCTGTTTTTT. This sequence encodes CASSRGQGSAGELFF.